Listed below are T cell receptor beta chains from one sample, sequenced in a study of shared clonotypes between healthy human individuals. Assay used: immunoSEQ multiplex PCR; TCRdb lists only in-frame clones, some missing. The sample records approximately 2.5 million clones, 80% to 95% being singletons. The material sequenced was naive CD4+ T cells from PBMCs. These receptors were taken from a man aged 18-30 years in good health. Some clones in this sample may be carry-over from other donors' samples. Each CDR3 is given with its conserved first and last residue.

cdr3_aa: CASSQDERPYSNQPQHF; v_call: TRBV4-2; cdr3_length: 17
cdr3_aa: CASRPGTSNTGELFF; v_call: TRBV7-9; cdr3_length: 15
cdr3_aa: CASSPIPTGLYTQYF; v_call: TRBV7-9; cdr3_length: 15
cdr3_aa: CASRILRGQGFGYTF; v_call: TRBV6-1; cdr3_length: 15
cdr3_aa: CASTEARGYTF; v_call: TRBV2; cdr3_length: 11
cdr3_aa: CASSLIPGQNYGYTF; v_call: TRBV5-1; cdr3_length: 15
cdr3_aa: CASNLGQANTEAFF; v_call: TRBV5-6; cdr3_length: 14
cdr3_aa: CASSPLGVFETQYF; v_call: TRBV27; cdr3_length: 14
cdr3_aa: CASSFFGRGAEAFF; v_call: TRBV5-6; cdr3_length: 14
cdr3_aa: CAWSVQWRQFF; v_call: TRBV30; cdr3_length: 11
cdr3_aa: CASIPGGGSGNTIYF; v_call: TRBV19; cdr3_length: 15
cdr3_aa: CASSRLGQPLDEQYF; v_call: TRBV5-1; cdr3_length: 15
cdr3_aa: CASSSRFAGQETQYF; v_call: TRBV5-6; cdr3_length: 15
cdr3_aa: CASSQNQGRNTEAFF; v_call: TRBV4-1; cdr3_length: 15
cdr3_aa: CASGRESRGSSNQPQHF; v_call: TRBV12-5; cdr3_length: 17